Shown below are 27 T cell receptor beta chains from a single sample sequenced in a study of T cell repertoires in cytomegalovirus infection. TCRdb ran MiXCR on the reads and lists one entry per CDR3 protein. The repertoire holds more than 150,000 distinct CDR3 sequences, approximately 30% seen once, with roughly 31% in the top ten. Sequencing used PBMCs. The receptors derive from a human donor in good health (CMV status not recorded). Some clones in this sample may be carry-over from other donors' samples.

This sequence joins TRBV12-3 or TRBV12-4 and TRBJ2-6, with D unclear. CDR3 size: 14 residues. With 4 bases removed from V and 4 bases from J, the gap between germline ends came to 8 bases. CDR3 sequence reads: CASSYPTGANVLTF. For the CDR3, the DNA is TGTGCCAGCAGTTACCCGACGGGGGCCAACGTCCTGACTTTC.

The CDR3 reads CAWSLGTGGFNNEQFF. The CDR3 coding sequence is TGTGCCTGGAGTCTAGGGACAGGGGGATTCAACAATGAGCAGTTCTTC. The V call is TRBV30, the J call TRBJ2-1; 11 nucleotides align to TRBD1. This CDR3 contains 16 residues. Trimming at V came to 2 bases and at J to 5 bases, leaving 8 bases not matched to a gene. Looked up from germline, CDR1 is GTSNPN and CDR2 is SVGIG (reference sequence).

This clonotype was picked up a small number of times. The chain carries TRBV20-1 and TRBJ2-7; D remains ambiguous. CDR1 and CDR2 (germline): DFQATT, SNEGSKA (reference sequence). Between the trimmed V and J ends, which lost 4 bases and 2 bases, there was a span of 12 bases. This CDR3 is built from 13 residues. The CDR3 sequence: CSANWGSTYEQYF. CDR3 coding DNA: TGCAGTGCTAACTGGGGTAGTACCTACGAGCAGTACTTC.

This clonotype was detected a few times. This chain joins TRBV19 and TRBJ1-1; 7 nucleotides line up with TRBD1. Per germline, CDR1 LNHDA and CDR2 SQIVND (reference sequence). The CDR3 runs 12 residues. Trimming took 6 bases from V and 7 from J; bases not matched to a gene: 5. The DNA of the CDR3 is TGTGCCAGTAGGGGGGACAGCTTTGAAGCTTTCTTT. It is translated as CASRGDSFEAFF. The full variable domain, in which reference TRBV19 and TRBJ1-1 provide the parts outside the CDR3, is DGGITQSPKYLFRKEGQNVTLSCEQNLNHDAMYWYRQDPGQGLRLIYYSQIVNDFQKGDIAEGYSVSREKKESFPLTVTSAQKNPTAFYLCASRGDSFEAFFGQGTRLTVV.

The CDR3 nucleotides read TGTGCCAGTTCTCCAGGGTGGGGAACTTTCTTT. Its protein is CASSPGWGTFF. The chain uses TRBV19 and TRBJ1-1; D possibly corresponds to TRBD1 (5 bases). CDR1 and CDR2 (germline): LNHDA, SQIVND (reference sequence). Trimming shortened V by 8 bases and J by 12 bases, and 16 bases separated the two germline ends. The CDR3 has 11 residues.

This clonotype was detected many times. The chain recombines TRBV7-9 with TRBJ1-4; no clear D. The germline V and J ends were trimmed by 2 bases and 4 bases, with 14 bases remaining between them. The CDR3 length is 16 residues. From germline, CDR1 is SEHNR and CDR2 FQNEAQ (reference sequence). CDR3 DNA: TGTGCCAGCAGCTTATCATCCGGCCTACTTAATGAAAAACTGTTTTTT. Translation: CASSLSSGLLNEKLFF.

This clonotype has ten or more counts. DNA for the CDR3: TGTGCCAGCAGCTCCGGGACTAGCGGGTACAATGAGCAGTTCTTC. This sequence encodes CASSSGTSGYNEQFF. The V call is TRBV7-6, the J call TRBJ2-1, with TRBD2 matching over 12 bases. Germline-derived CDR1 and CDR2 are SGHVS and FNYEAQ. With V trimmed by 4 bases and J by 4 bases, 2 bases remained unmatched. The CDR3 extends over 15 amino acids.

This clonotype was observed many times. The chain carries TRBV7-9 and TRBJ1-2, with D perhaps TRBD1 (5 bases). Germline CDR1 and CDR2: SEHNR and FQNEAQ (reference sequence). V was clipped by 2 bases and J by 8 bases, with 18 bases between them. CDR3 length: 15 amino acids. In DNA, the CDR3 is TGTGCCAGCAGCTTATTGACGCAGGGCCAAAAGGGCTACACCTTC. It encodes CASSLLTQGQKGYTF.

Many counts were recorded for this clonotype. The J gene is TRBJ2-2, the V gene TRBV7-2; 10 bases are a match to TRBD2. The J segment lost 6 bases and the V segment lost 1 base, leaving 2 bases of the junction unmatched. The germline gives CDR1 SGHTA, CDR2 FQGNSA. CDR3 size: 15 residues. CDR3: CASSLVLAGSGELFF. The DNA for the CDR3 is TGTGCCAGCAGCTTAGTACTAGCGGGGTCCGGGGAGCTGTTTTTT.

This chain uses TRBV5-6 with TRBJ1-1, with D unresolved. V was trimmed by 2 bases and J by 0 bases, leaving 17 bases between them. CDR3 size: 17 residues. The germline gives CDR1 SGHDT, CDR2 YYEEEE. The CDR3 region is CASSFLEGSRMNTEAFF. The CDR3 DNA reads TGTGCCAGCAGCTTCCTCGAGGGATCCAGAATGAACACTGAAGCTTTCTTT.

The chain links TRBV7-8 to TRBJ2-2; D gene unclear. This CDR3 has 14 residues. V shed 1 base and J shed 5 bases, with 8 bases lying between them. Germline assignment: CDR1 SGHVS and CDR2 FQNEAQ. CDR3 sequence reads: CASSLGRRTGELFF. The CDR3 coding sequence is TGTGCCAGCAGCTTAGGTCGTCGGACCGGGGAGCTGTTTTTT.

This clonotype has just a few counts. This sequence joins TRBV6-5 and TRBJ2-3; 10 positions agree with TRBD1. Germline-derived CDR1 and CDR2 are MNHEY and SVGAGI. This CDR3 region has 16 residues. V dropped 0 bases and J dropped 4; count of bases not matched to a gene: 4. CDR3 sequence: CASSYSGTGVADTQYF. CDR3 nucleotide sequence: TGTGCCAGCAGTTACTCAGGGACAGGGGTTGCAGATACGCAGTATTTT.

The chain has TRBV7-8 and TRBJ2-3, with D unresolved. This CDR3 comprises 16 residues. V was pared by 1 base and J by 0 bases, with 11 bases between. Germline V lookup: CDR1 SGHVS, CDR2 FQNEAQ. The CDR3 DNA reads TGTGCCAGCAGCTTAGGGGCCCTGGGGAGCACAGATACGCAGTATTTT. Residues: CASSLGALGSTDTQYF.

This clonotype was observed a few times. The J gene is TRBJ2-3, the V gene TRBV2; 9 nucleotides line up with TRBD2. CDR1 SNHLY and CDR2 FYNNEI come from the germline V gene. V lost 8 bases, J lost 2 bases, and 8 bases stayed unmatched. The CDR3 totals 15 residues. In DNA form, the CDR3 reads TGTGCCAGCTCCCTAACTAGCGGGTACACAGATACGCAGTATTTT. This sequence encodes CASSLTSGYTDTQYF.

This clonotype occurred a few times. The J gene is TRBJ1-5, the V gene TRBV28; D possibly corresponds to TRBD1 (5 bases). This CDR3 spans 15 amino acids. Germline V lookup: CDR1 MDHEN, CDR2 SYDVKM. The V gene lost 2 bases and the J gene lost 0 bases, with 8 bases spanning the gap. CDR3 loop: CASSLRGGSNQPQHF. The CDR3 DNA reads TGTGCCAGCAGTTTACGTGGGGGTAGCAATCAGCCCCAGCATTTT.

This clonotype has at least ten counts. The chain uses TRBV7-2 and TRBJ2-5, with 7 bases that match TRBD1. V was pared by 4 bases and J by 2 bases, with 10 bases of the junction left unmatched. Germline V lookup: CDR1 SGHTA, CDR2 FQGNSA. CDR3 size: 16 residues. The CDR3 region has the DNA TGTGCCAGCAGCTCAAGACTGGCGACAGGGCAAGAGACCCAGTACTTC. Its translation: CASSSRLATGQETQYF.

This clonotype showed up many times. This rearrangement joins TRBV7-2 to TRBJ1-2; D is ambiguous. The ends were cut back, 2 bases at V and 3 bases at J, with 13 bases in the middle. Germline lookup yields CDR1 SGHTA and CDR2 FQGNSA. CDR3 length: 15 amino acids. The CDR3 protein is CASSLHIGKDYGYTF. As DNA, the CDR3 is TGTGCCAGCAGCTTACACATCGGCAAGGACTATGGCTACACCTTC. The variable domain in full, with the rest retrieved from reference TRBV7-2 and TRBJ1-2, is GAGVSQSPSNKVTEKGKDVELRCDPISGHTALYWYRQSLGQGLEFLIYFQGNSAPDKSGLPSDRFSAERTGGSVSTLTIQRTQQEDSAVYLCASSLHIGKDYGYTFGSGTRLTVV.

This rearrangement joins TRBV10-3 to TRBJ1-1; D is uncertain. CDR3 length equals 14 residues. V was shortened by 2 bases and J by 5 bases, with 12 bases between the two germline ends. The germline CDR1 and CDR2 sequences are ENHRY and SYGVKD. CDR3 coding DNA: TGTGCCATCAGTGAGACCGGCCCGAAGACTGAAGCTTTCTTT. This sequence encodes CAISETGPKTEAFF.

This clonotype turned up a few times. The V gene is TRBV29-1, the J gene TRBJ1-1, with 9 bases fitting TRBD1. The CDR3 has 13 residues. The V segment lost 7 bases and the J segment 1 base; nucleotides outside the gene matches: 4. CDR1 is SQVTM and CDR2 is ANQGSEA in the germline V gene. The CDR3 DNA sequence: TGCAGCGGAGGGACAGGGTCGAACACTGAAGCTTTCTTT. Translating it yields CSGGTGSNTEAFF.

Here the CDR3 reads CASSRASSYNEQFF. The CDR3 DNA reads as TGTGCCAGCAGTCGGGCTAGCTCCTACAATGAGCAGTTCTTC. The V gene is TRBV6-5, the J gene TRBJ2-1; D remains unclear. V gave up 5 bases and J gave up 0 bases, with 8 bases separating them. From germline, CDR1 is MNHEY and CDR2 SVGAGI. This CDR3 is 14 amino acids long.

This clonotype was seen a few times. The chain links TRBV29-1 to TRBJ1-2; 8 bases are shared with TRBD1. This CDR3 region has 15 residues. The germline gives CDR1 SQVTM, CDR2 ANQGSEA. The ends lost 6 bases at V and 4 bases at J; junction bases unmatched: 13. CDR3 nucleotides: TGCAGCGTACCCTATGGCAGGGGGCGTAGCTATGGCTACACCTTC. It encodes CSVPYGRGRSYGYTF. Based on the CDR3 plus reference TRBV29-1 and TRBJ1-2, the full variable domain is SAVISQKPSRDICQRGTSLTIQCQVDSQVTMMFWYRQQPGQSLTLIATANQGSEATYESGFVIDKFPISRPNLTFSTLTVSNMSPEDSSIYLCSVPYGRGRSYGYTFGSGTRLTVV.

V gene TRBV6-1 combines with J gene TRBJ2-5, with a possible D match to TRBD1 (6 bases). The V gene lost 4 bases and the J gene lost 2 bases, with 11 bases spanning the gap. The germline CDR1 and CDR2 sequences are MNHNS and SASEGT. The CDR3 is made up of 14 amino acids. CDR3 DNA sequence: TGTGCCAGCAGTGCCCGACAGGTACAAGAGACCCAGTACTTC. Its translation is CASSARQVQETQYF.

This clonotype occurred a few times. The rearrangement joins TRBV12-5 to TRBJ2-1; D is uncertain. The CDR3 sequence is 14 residues long. Looked up from germline, CDR1 is LGHNT and CDR2 is FRNRAP. With 0 bases removed from V and 6 bases from J, the gap between germline ends came to 9 bases. CDR3 loop: CASGLVPERNEQFF. The DNA of the CDR3 is TGTGCTAGTGGTTTGGTACCTGAGCGCAATGAGCAGTTCTTC.

Remarks on this clonotype: An end of the junction does not agree with germline; a read error may underlie this. CDR3 sequence (DNA): TGTGCCAGCATCTTAGCCCTGGGGCCGGACACTGAAGCTTTCTTT. It translates to CASILALGPDTEAFF. This chain uses TRBV7-2 with TRBJ1-1; possibly TRBD1 for D (5 bases). Germline assignment: CDR1 SGHTA and CDR2 FQGNSA. The CDR3 length is 15 residues.

This clonotype was found once. The chain couples TRBV6-4 to TRBJ2-5; 8 nucleotides match TRBD1. From germline, CDR1 is MRHNA and CDR2 SNTAGT. The CDR3 contains 14 residues. V lost 7 bases to trimming and J lost 2 bases; unmatched junction nucleotides: 6. This CDR3 is CASKRTGRQETQYF. The CDR3 nucleotides read TGTGCCAGCAAGCGGACAGGGCGGCAAGAGACCCAGTACTTC.

This clonotype was observed many times. The CDR3 loop reads CASSLEGLSGANVLTF. CDR3 nucleotide sequence: TGTGCCAGCAGCTTAGAAGGCCTCTCTGGGGCCAACGTCCTGACTTTC. The V gene is TRBV7-2, the J gene TRBJ2-6; D unclear. V gave up 1 base and J gave up 0 bases, with 7 bases separating them. The CDR3 is 16 residues long. Per germline, CDR1 SGHTA and CDR2 FQGNSA.

The J gene is TRBJ1-1, the V gene TRBV7-4, with D maybe TRBD1 (5 bases). The CDR3 has 13 amino acids. Per germline, CDR1 SGHVT and CDR2 SQSDAQ. The germline V and J ends were trimmed by 5 bases and 5 bases, with 12 bases remaining between them. The CDR3 region is CASSPGTFTEAFF. CDR3 nucleotides: TGTGCCAGCAGCCCAGGGACGTTTACTGAAGCTTTCTTT.